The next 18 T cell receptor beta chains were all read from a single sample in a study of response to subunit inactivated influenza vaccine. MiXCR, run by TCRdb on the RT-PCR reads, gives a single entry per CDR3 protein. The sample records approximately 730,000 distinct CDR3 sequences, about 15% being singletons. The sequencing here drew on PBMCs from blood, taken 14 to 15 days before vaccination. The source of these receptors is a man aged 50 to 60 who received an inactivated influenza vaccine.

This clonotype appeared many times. CDR3 region: CASSQEWLAVSSYEQYF. The DNA of the CDR3 is TGCGCCAGCAGCCAAGAGTGGCTAGCGGTAAGCTCCTACGAGCAGTACTTC. The gene calls are TRBV4-3 and TRBJ2-7; 7 nucleotides line up with TRBD2. Trimming took 0 bases from V and 0 from J; bases not matched to a gene: 8. The CDR3 runs to 17 residues. Germline lookup yields CDR1 LGHNA and CDR2 YSLEER.

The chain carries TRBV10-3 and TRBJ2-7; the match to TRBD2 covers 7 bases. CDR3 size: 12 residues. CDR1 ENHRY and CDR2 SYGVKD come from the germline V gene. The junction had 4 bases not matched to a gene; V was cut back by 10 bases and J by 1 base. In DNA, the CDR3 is TGTGCCACCGTGGGACTATCCTACGAGCAGTACTTC. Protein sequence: CATVGLSYEQYF.

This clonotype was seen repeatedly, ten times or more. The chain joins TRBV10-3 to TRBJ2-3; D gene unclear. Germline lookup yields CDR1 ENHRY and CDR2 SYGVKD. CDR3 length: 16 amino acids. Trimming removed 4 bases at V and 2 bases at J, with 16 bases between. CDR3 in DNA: TGTGCCATCAGTGCCTCGAGCGCGGAGCTCACAGATACGCAGTATTTT. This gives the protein CAISASSAELTDTQYF.

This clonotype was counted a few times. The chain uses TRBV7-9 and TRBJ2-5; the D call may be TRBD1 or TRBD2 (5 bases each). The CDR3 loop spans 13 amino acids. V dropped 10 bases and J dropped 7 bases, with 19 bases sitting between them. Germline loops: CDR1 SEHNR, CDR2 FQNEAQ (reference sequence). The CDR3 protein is CATRALRAGTQYF. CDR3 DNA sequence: TGTGCCACCAGGGCCCTCAGGGCGGGGACCCAGTACTTC.

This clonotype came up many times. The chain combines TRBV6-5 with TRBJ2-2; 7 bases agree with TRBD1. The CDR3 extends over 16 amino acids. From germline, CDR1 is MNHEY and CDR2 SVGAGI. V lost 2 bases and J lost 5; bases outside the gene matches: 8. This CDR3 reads CASSYPGTVRTGELFF. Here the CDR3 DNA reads TGTGCCAGCAGTTACCCGGGGACAGTCAGAACCGGGGAGCTGTTTTTT.

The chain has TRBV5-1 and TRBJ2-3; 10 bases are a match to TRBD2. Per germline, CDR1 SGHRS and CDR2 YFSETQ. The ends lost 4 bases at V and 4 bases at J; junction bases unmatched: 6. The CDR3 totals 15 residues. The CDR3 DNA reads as TGCGCCAGCAGCCCGAAGCGGGGGGGCCCAGATACGCAGTATTTT. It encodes CASSPKRGGPDTQYF.

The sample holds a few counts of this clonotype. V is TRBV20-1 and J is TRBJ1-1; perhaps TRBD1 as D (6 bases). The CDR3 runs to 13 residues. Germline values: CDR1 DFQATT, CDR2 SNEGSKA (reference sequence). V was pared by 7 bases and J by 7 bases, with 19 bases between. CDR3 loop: CSGTAGPDGEAFF. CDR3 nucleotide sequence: TGCAGTGGGACAGCGGGACCTGATGGTGAAGCTTTCTTT.

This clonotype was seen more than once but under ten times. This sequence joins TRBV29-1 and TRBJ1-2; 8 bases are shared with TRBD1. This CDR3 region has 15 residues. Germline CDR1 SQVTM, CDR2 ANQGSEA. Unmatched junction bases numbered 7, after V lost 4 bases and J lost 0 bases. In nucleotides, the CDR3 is TGCAGCGTTGTGGGGGTGACAGGGGCTAACTATGGCTACACCTTC. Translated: CSVVGVTGANYGYTF.

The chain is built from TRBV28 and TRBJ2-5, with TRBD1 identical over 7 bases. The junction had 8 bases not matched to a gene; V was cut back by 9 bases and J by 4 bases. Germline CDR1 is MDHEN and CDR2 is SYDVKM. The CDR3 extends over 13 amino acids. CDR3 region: CASRQGGRETQYF. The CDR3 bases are TGTGCCAGTCGACAGGGTGGGCGAGAGACCCAGTACTTC.

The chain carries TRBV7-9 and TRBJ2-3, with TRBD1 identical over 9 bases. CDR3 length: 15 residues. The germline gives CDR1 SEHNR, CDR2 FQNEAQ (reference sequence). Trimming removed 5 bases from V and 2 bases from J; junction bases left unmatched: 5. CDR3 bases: TGTGCCAGCAGCGATCGGGACAGGGACACAGATACGCAGTATTTT. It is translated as CASSDRDRDTDTQYF. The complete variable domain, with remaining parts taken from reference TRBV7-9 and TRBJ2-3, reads DTGVSQNPRHKITKRGQNVTFRCDPISEHNRLYWYRQTLGQGPEFLTYFQNEAQLEKSRLLSDRFSAERPKGSFSTLEIQRTEQGDSAMYLCASSDRDRDTDTQYFGPGTRLTVL.

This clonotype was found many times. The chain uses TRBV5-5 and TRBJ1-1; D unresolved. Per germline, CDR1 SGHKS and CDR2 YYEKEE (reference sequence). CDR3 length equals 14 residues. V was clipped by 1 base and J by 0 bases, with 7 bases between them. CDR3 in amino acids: CASSLRVMNTEAFF. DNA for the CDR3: TGTGCCAGCAGCTTGAGGGTTATGAACACTGAAGCTTTCTTT.

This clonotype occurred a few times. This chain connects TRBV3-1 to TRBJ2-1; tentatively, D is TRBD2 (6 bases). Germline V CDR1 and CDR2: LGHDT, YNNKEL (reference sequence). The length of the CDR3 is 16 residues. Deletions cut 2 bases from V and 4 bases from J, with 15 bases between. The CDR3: CASSQIYGGYYNEQFF. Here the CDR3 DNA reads TGTGCCAGCAGCCAAATTTACGGGGGATATTACAATGAGCAGTTCTTC.

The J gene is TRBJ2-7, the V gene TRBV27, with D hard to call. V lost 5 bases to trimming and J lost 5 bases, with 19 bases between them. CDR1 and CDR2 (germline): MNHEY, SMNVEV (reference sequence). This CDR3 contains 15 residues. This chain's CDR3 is CASSPTGNQHHEQYF. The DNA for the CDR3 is TGTGCCAGCAGTCCCACCGGAAACCAGCACCACGAGCAGTACTTC.

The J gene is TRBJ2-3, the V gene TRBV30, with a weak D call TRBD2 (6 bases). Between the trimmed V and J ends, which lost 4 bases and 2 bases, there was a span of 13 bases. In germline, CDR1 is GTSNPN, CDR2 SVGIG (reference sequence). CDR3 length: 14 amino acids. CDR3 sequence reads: CAWMAGLPTDTQYF. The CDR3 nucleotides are TGTGCCTGGATGGCGGGGCTTCCCACAGATACGCAGTATTTT.

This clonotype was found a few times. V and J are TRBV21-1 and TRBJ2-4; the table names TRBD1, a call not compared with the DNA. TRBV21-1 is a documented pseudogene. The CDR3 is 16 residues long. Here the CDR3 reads CASSTNRGPPQNIQYF. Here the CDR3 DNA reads TGTGCCAGCAGCACAAACAGGGGGCCCCCCCAAAACATTCAGTACTTC.

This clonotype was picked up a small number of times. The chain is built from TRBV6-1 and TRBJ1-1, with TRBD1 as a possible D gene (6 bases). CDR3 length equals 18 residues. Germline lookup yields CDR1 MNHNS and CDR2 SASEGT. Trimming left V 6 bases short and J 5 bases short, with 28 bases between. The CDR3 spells CASSSETGPGDVETEAFF. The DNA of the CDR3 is TGTGCCAGCAGCTCCGAAACTGGGCCAGGGGATGTGGAGACTGAAGCTTTCTTT.

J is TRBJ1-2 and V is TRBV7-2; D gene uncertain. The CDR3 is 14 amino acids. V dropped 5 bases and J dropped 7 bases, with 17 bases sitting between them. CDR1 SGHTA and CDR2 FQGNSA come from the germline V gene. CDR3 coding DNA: TGTGCCAGCAGCGGAGGCCCTAACGCGGTTGGCTACACCTTC. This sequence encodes CASSGGPNAVGYTF. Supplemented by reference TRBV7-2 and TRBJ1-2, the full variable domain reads GAGVSQSPSNKVTEKGKDVELRCDPISGHTALYWYRQSLGQGLEFLIYFQGNSAPDKSGLPSDRFSAERTGGSVSTLTIQRTQQEDSAVYLCASSGGPNAVGYTFGSGTRLTVV.

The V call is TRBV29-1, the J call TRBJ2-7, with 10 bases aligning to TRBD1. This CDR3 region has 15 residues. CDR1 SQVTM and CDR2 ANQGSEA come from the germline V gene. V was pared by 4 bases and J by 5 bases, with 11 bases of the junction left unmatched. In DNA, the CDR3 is TGCAGCGTTGGGACCGGGACAGGGGAATTCCACGAGCAGTACTTC. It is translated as CSVGTGTGEFHEQYF.